The 26 T cell receptor beta chains below all came from one sample that was sequenced in a study of cytomegalovirus exposure and HLA in healthy donors. The PCR ran on 60 Vbeta and 13 Jbeta primers. The table came from immunoSEQ multiplex PCR; TCRdb's copy has only in-frame clones and leaves some out. The table records some 150,000 clones, about 84% of them present only once. The sequencing input was PBMCs. Every receptor here comes from a middle-aged man in good health and CMV-seronegative.

This chain joins TRBV28 and TRBJ1-3, with D possibly TRBD1 on 6 matching bases. Trimming stripped 3 bases from V and 4 bases from J, with 10 bases between. CDR1 and CDR2 (germline): MDHEN, SYDVKM. The CDR3 totals 14 residues. For the CDR3, the DNA is TGTGCCAGCAGTTTTACAGGGTTAGGAAACACCATATATTTT. Its protein product is CASSFTGLGNTIYF. The variable domain in full, completed from reference TRBV28 and TRBJ1-3, reads DVKVTQSSRYLVKRTGEKVFLECVQDMDHENMFWYRQDPGLGLRLIYFSYDVKMKEKGDIPEGYSVSREKKERFSLILESASTNQTSMYLCASSFTGLGNTIYFGEGSWLTVV.

The chain is built from TRBV6-1 and TRBJ1-3; tentative D call: TRBD1 (5 bases). Germline V CDR1 and CDR2: MNHNS, SASEGT. The CDR3 is made up of 14 amino acids. V was trimmed by 1 base and J by 1 base, leaving 5 bases between them. This chain's CDR3 is CASSEDRSGNTIYF. The CDR3 nucleotides are TGTGCCAGCAGTGAAGACAGGTCTGGAAACACCATATATTTT.

The chain joins TRBV4-2 to TRBJ2-3; 9 nucleotides line up with TRBD1. V lost 0 bases and J lost 4; bases outside the gene matches: 14. Germline V gene sequence: CDR1 LGHNA, CDR2 YNFKEQ. The CDR3 is 19 amino acids. CDR3 DNA sequence: TGTGCCAGCAGCCAAGAGTTAATAACGGGGACAGGGTATCCAGATACGCAGTATTTT. Protein: CASSQELITGTGYPDTQYF.

The genes are TRBV5-1 and TRBJ2-3, with D hard to call. V lost 4 bases and J lost 2, with 8 bases in between. This CDR3 contains 13 residues. In germline, CDR1 is SGHRS, CDR2 YFSETQ. DNA for the CDR3: TGCGCCAGCAGCAACGACAACACAGATACGCAGTATTTT. Amino acid sequence: CASSNDNTDTQYF.

This chain links TRBV4-2 with TRBJ2-1; 8 positions agree with TRBD2. This CDR3 contains 16 residues. From germline, CDR1 is LGHNA and CDR2 YNFKEQ. V shed 1 base, J shed 3 bases, and the junction held 5 bases outside the gene matches. CDR3 residues: CASSQVAGGRYNEQFF. The DNA for the CDR3 is TGTGCCAGCAGCCAAGTTGCGGGAGGACGCTACAATGAGCAGTTCTTC.

This sequence joins TRBV7-2 and TRBJ1-4; D uncertain. The CDR3 spans 15 residues. Between the trimmed V and J ends, which lost 0 bases and 14 bases, there was a span of 19 bases. The germline V gene has CDR1 SGHTA and CDR2 FQGNSA. CDR3 in DNA: TGTGCCAGCAGCTTAGCGGCAGAGCCCTTGTCGGGTCTGTTTTTT. As protein: CASSLAAEPLSGLFF.

V gene TRBV7-2 combines with J gene TRBJ2-1, with D uncertain. Trimming shortened V by 1 base and J by 4 bases, and 14 bases separated the two germline ends. The CDR3 covers 16 residues. Per the germline V gene, CDR1 is SGHTA and CDR2 is FQGNSA. The CDR3 loop is CASSLGGGAGYNEQFF. The CDR3 nucleotides read TGTGCCAGCAGCTTAGGTGGCGGTGCCGGTTACAATGAGCAGTTCTTC.

V is TRBV29-1 and J is TRBJ2-7; D not certain. The CDR3 totals 12 residues. V lost 4 bases to trimming and J lost 0 bases, with 7 bases between them. Per germline, CDR1 SQVTM and CDR2 ANQGSEA. The CDR3 reads CSVADNSYEQYF. The CDR3 DNA reads as TGCAGCGTTGCAGACAACTCCTACGAGCAGTACTTC.

This chain links TRBV7-8 with TRBJ2-7; 11 bases match TRBD1. Unmatched junction bases numbered 16, after V lost 5 bases and J lost 1 base. CDR3 length: 19 amino acids. Germline CDR1 is SGHVS and CDR2 is FQNEAQ. Written as DNA, the CDR3 is TGTGCCAGCAGCATACAATCAACCGGGACAGGGGGTTCATCCTACGAGCAGTACTTC. Its protein product is CASSIQSTGTGGSSYEQYF.

This sequence joins TRBV11-3 and TRBJ1-1; TRBD1 matches at 9 bases. Unmatched junction bases numbered 7, after V lost 6 bases and J lost 8 bases. The CDR3 length is 13 residues. Looked up from germline, CDR1 is SGHNT and CDR2 is YENEEA. CDR3 DNA: TGTGCCAGCAGTCCAACAGGGGGCGTGGAAGCTTTCTTT. This codes for CASSPTGGVEAFF.

The chain uses TRBV6-6 and TRBJ2-7; 8 nucleotides match TRBD2. CDR1 is MNHNY, CDR2 SVGAGI, per germline (reference sequence). This CDR3 has 14 amino acids. V lost 10 bases to trimming and J lost 1 base; unmatched junction nucleotides: 9. This chain's CDR3 is CATRREAGSYEQYF. The CDR3, as DNA: TGTGCCACCAGGCGGGAGGCAGGGTCCTACGAGCAGTACTTC.

In DNA, the CDR3 is TGTGCCAGCAGTTTATCGGGGTATGCTCAGCCCCAGCATTTT. Translated: CASSLSGYAQPQHF. The chain joins TRBV28 to TRBJ1-5; no reliable D call. The CDR3 runs 14 residues. Between the trimmed V and J ends, which lost 1 base and 6 bases, there was a span of 10 bases. Germline V CDR1 and CDR2: MDHEN, SYDVKM.

The chain is built from TRBV5-4 and TRBJ2-2; D remains ambiguous. Per the germline V gene, CDR1 is SGHNT and CDR2 is YYREEE (reference sequence). This CDR3 has 14 amino acids. Trimming cost V 7 bases and J 1 base, with 11 bases left between them. The CDR3 DNA is TGTGCCAGCGGAGATACGCAGAACACCGGGGAGCTGTTTTTT. The encoded protein is CASGDTQNTGELFF.

The CDR3, as DNA: TGCAGCGTTGATTCAGGAACAGGCTCTGAAGCTTTCTTT. Residues: CSVDSGTGSEAFF. The rearrangement joins TRBV29-1 to TRBJ1-1; D possibly corresponds to TRBD1 (5 bases). Germline V gene data show CDR1 as SQVTM and CDR2 as ANQGSEA. Trimming removed 3 bases from V and 6 bases from J, with 14 bases in between. The CDR3 has 13 amino acids.

This chain links TRBV4-2 with TRBJ1-1; D unclear. Germline V gene data show CDR1 as LGHNA and CDR2 as YNFKEQ. CDR3 size: 14 residues. Deletions cut 4 bases from V and 1 base from J, with 10 bases between. CDR3 amino acids: CASSPEWANTEAFF. CDR3 coding DNA: TGTGCCAGCAGCCCCGAATGGGCGAACACTGAAGCTTTCTTT.

V usage is TRBV27 and J usage is TRBJ1-2, with a possible D match to TRBD1 (6 bases). Germline V gives CDR1 MNHEY, CDR2 SMNVEV (reference sequence). The CDR3 is 15 amino acids. V was clipped by 2 bases and J by 4 bases, with 14 bases between them. As DNA, the CDR3 is TGTGCCAGCAGTTTAGAAGGGGGAATCGGCTATGGCTACACCTTC. The encoded protein is CASSLEGGIGYGYTF.

This rearrangement joins TRBV2 to TRBJ1-1; 10 bases are a match to TRBD1. V dropped 6 bases and J dropped 1; count of bases not matched to a gene: 2. The CDR3 loop spans 14 amino acids. CDR1 SNHLY and CDR2 FYNNEI come from the germline V gene. The CDR3 loop reads CASSGQGGNTEAFF. The CDR3 bases are TGTGCCAGCAGCGGACAGGGGGGGAACACTGAAGCTTTCTTT.

The V and J genes are TRBV5-1 and TRBJ2-5, with TRBD2 identical over 7 bases. Germline lookup yields CDR1 SGHRS and CDR2 YFSETQ. Trimming cost V 4 bases and J 7 bases; bases outside gene matches: 10. The CDR3 has 14 residues. CDR3 amino acids: CASSRGGNLATQYF. The CDR3 DNA is TGCGCCAGCAGCCGCGGGGGAAATCTAGCGACCCAGTACTTC. The full variable domain, its missing parts supplied by reference TRBV5-1 and TRBJ2-5, is KAGVTQTPRYLIKTRGQQVTLSCSPISGHRSVSWYQQTPGQGLQFLFEYFSETQRNKGNFPGRFSGRQFSNSRSEMNVSTLELGDSALYLCASSRGGNLATQYFGPGTRLLVL.

The genes are TRBV12-5 and TRBJ1-1; no firm D call. There are 12 residues in the CDR3. Germline values: CDR1 LGHNT, CDR2 FRNRAP. V was pared by 5 bases and J by 5 bases, with 9 bases between. The CDR3 loop is CASGNGKTEAFF. Here the CDR3 DNA reads TGTGCTAGTGGTAACGGGAAAACTGAAGCTTTCTTT.

This clone was found a few times. This sequence joins TRBV4-1 and TRBJ2-2; TRBD1 agrees at 7 bases. The CDR3 runs to 13 residues. Germline V lookup: CDR1 MGHRA, CDR2 YSYEKL. The V gene end was trimmed by 4 bases and the J gene end by 8 bases; junction bases not matched to a gene: 4. The CDR3 loop is CASSPTGVGELFF. The CDR3 DNA reads as TGCGCCAGCAGCCCAACAGGGGTAGGGGAGCTGTTTTTT.

This clone occurred once. The rearrangement joins TRBV5-1 to TRBJ2-5; 8 positions match TRBD1. V shed 2 bases, J shed 5 bases, and the junction held 5 bases outside the gene matches. Per the germline V gene, CDR1 is SGHRS and CDR2 is YFSETQ. The CDR3 is 14 amino acids. This CDR3 reads CASSFDRGRETQYF. The CDR3 DNA is TGCGCCAGCAGCTTCGACAGGGGACGGGAGACCCAGTACTTC.

The V gene is TRBV5-1, the J gene TRBJ1-1, with D unclear. The CDR3 is 13 amino acids. CDR1 is SGHRS and CDR2 is YFSETQ in the germline V gene. The ends were cut back, 4 bases at V and 1 base at J, with 8 bases in the middle. The DNA for the CDR3 is TGCGCCAGCAGCACGGGAGAGAACACTGAAGCTTTCTTT. Amino acid sequence: CASSTGENTEAFF.

The V gene is TRBV5-4, the J gene TRBJ2-1, with 11 bases aligning to TRBD2. The CDR3 loop spans 15 amino acids. Per the germline V gene, CDR1 is SGHNT and CDR2 is YYREEE (reference sequence). The V gene end was trimmed by 3 bases and the J gene end by 3 bases; junction bases not matched to a gene: 2. The CDR3 reads CASSSTSGNYNEQFF. CDR3 DNA sequence: TGTGCCAGCAGCTCGACTAGCGGGAACTACAATGAGCAGTTCTTC.

For this clone: Other DNA sequences in the sample encode the same CDR3. The V and J genes are TRBV5-1 and TRBJ2-1; 10 nucleotides agree with TRBD1. The junction had 6 bases not matched to a gene; V was cut back by 0 bases and J by 9 bases. The germline CDR1 and CDR2 sequences are SGHRS and YFSETQ. CDR3 length equals 15 residues. The CDR3 sequence is CASSLGDRGRGEQFF. CDR3 coding DNA: TGCGCCAGCAGCTTGGGCGACAGGGGGCGAGGTGAGCAGTTCTTC.

This clone is a singleton in its sample. The chain has TRBV28 and TRBJ1-3; possibly TRBD1 for D (5 bases). CDR1 is MDHEN and CDR2 is SYDVKM in the germline V gene. V lost 1 base, J lost 8 bases, and 12 bases lay in between. The CDR3 is 14 residues long. CDR3 amino acids: CASSLFSGVHTIYF. DNA for the CDR3: TGTGCCAGCAGTTTATTCTCGGGGGTACACACCATATATTTT.

V usage is TRBV5-1 and J usage is TRBJ2-7, with D maybe TRBD2 (6 bases). Trimming pared 4 bases from V and 6 bases from J, leaving 11 bases between. Germline lookup yields CDR1 SGHRS and CDR2 YFSETQ. The CDR3 contains 12 residues. The CDR3 DNA follows: TGCGCCAGCAGCACGGACTATTCCGAGCAGTACTTC. Translation: CASSTDYSEQYF. Filled out from reference TRBV5-1 and TRBJ2-7, the complete variable domain reads KAGVTQTPRYLIKTRGQQVTLSCSPISGHRSVSWYQQTPGQGLQFLFEYFSETQRNKGNFPGRFSGRQFSNSRSEMNVSTLELGDSALYLCASSTDYSEQYFGPGTRLTVT.